This record looks at one T cell receptor (beta chain) sequence and its context. This CDR3 contains 14 residues. Germline CDR1 reads SGHTA; CDR2 reads FQGTGA. J was trimmed by 5 bases and V by 6 bases; bases with no gene match: 9. Profiled with immunoSEQ multiplex PCR; TCRdb holds only in-frame clones, not every one. The repertoire holds roughly 40,000 clones, with around 83% as singletons. This specimen belongs to a study of T cells in localized non-small cell lung cancer. The rearrangement joins TRBV7-3 to TRBJ2-5; 7 nucleotides align to TRBD1. The receptor was isolated from a man aged 40 to 75 with stage II lung adenocarcinoma. The sequencing used PBMCs, collected before any cancer treatment. The DNA of the CDR3 is TGTGCCAGCAGTTTGACAGGGTCGCTGGAGACCCAGTACTTC. Amino acids: CASSLTGSLETQYF.